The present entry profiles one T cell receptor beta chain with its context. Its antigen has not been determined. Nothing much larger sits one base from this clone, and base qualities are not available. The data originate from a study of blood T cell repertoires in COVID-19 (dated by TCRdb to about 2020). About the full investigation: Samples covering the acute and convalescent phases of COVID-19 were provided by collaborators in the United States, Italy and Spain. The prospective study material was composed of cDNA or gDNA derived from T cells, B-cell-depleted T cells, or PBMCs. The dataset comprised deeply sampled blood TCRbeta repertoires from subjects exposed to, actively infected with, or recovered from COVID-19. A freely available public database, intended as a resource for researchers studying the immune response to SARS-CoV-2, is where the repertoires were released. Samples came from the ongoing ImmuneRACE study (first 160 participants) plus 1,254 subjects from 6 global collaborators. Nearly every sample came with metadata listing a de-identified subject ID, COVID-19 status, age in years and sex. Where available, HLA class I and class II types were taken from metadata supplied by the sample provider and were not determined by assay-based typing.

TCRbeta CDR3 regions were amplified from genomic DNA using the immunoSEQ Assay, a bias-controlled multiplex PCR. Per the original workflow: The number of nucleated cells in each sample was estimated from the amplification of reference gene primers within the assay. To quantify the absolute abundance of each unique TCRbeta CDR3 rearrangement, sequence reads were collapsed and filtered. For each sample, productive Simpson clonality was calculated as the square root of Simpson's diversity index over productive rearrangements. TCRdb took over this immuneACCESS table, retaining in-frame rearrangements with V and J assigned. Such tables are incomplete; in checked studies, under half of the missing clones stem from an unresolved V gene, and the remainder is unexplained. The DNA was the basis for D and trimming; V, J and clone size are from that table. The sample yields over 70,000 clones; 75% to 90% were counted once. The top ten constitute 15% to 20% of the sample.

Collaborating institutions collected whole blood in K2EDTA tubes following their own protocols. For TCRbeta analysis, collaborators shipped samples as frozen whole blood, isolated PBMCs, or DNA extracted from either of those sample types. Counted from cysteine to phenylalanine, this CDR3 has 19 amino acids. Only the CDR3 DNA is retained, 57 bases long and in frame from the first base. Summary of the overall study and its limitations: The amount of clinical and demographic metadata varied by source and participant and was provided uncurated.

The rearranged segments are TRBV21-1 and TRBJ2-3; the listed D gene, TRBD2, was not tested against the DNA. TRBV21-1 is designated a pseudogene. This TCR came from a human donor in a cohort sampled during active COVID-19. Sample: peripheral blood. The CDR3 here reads CASSKARSSGGALEDTQYF. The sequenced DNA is TGTGCCAGCAGCAAAGCGCGTTCTAGCGGGGGGGCATTGGAAGATACGCAGTATTTT.